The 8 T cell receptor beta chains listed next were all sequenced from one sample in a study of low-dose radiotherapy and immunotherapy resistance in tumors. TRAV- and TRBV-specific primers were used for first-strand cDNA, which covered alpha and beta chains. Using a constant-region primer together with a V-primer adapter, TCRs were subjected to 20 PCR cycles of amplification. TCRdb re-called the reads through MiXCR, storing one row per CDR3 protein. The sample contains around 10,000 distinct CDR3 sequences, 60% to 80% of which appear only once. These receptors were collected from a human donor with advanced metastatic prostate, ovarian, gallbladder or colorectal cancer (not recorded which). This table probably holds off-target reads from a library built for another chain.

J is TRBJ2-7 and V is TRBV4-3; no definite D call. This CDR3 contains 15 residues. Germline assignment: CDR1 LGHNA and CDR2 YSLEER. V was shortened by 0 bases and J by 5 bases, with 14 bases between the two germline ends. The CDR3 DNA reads TGCGCCAGCAGCCAAGATGGAACCTCAGTCGACGAGCAGTACTTC. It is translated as CASSQDGTSVDEQYF.

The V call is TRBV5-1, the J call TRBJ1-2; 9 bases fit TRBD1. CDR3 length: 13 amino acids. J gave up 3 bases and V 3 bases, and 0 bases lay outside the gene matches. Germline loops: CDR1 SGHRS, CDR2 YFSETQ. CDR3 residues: CASSWDRDYGYTF. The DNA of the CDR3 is TGCGCCAGCAGCTGGGACAGGGACTATGGCTACACCTTC.

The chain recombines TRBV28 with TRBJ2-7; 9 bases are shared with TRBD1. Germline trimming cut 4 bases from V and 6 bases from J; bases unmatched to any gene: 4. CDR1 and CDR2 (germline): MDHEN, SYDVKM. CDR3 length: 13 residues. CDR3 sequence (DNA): TGTGCCAGCAGTTACAGGGGGCTTAGCGAGCAGTACTTC. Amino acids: CASSYRGLSEQYF.

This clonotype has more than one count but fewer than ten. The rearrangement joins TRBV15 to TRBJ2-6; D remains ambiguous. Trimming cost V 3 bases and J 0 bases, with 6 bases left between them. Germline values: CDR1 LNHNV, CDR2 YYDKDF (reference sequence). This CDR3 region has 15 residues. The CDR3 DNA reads TGTGCCACCAGCAGCCGCACCTCTGGGGCCAACGTCCTGACTTTC. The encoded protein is CATSSRTSGANVLTF. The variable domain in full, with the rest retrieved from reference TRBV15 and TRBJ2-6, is DAMVIQNPRYQVTQFGKPVTLSCSQTLNHNVMYWYQQKSSQAPKLLFHYYDKDFNNEADTPDNFQSRRPNTSFCFLDIRSPGLGDTAMYLCATSSRTSGANVLTFGAGSRLTVL.

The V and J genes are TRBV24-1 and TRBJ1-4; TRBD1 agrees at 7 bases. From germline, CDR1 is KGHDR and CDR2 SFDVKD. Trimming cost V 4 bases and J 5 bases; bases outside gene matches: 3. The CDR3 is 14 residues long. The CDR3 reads CATSDPGQNEKLFF. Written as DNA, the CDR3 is TGTGCCACCAGTGACCCGGGACAGAATGAAAAACTGTTTTTT.

DNA of the CDR3: TGTGCCAGCAGCTGGACTAGCATGACCGGGGAGCTGTTTTTT. Its protein product is CASSWTSMTGELFF. The chain couples TRBV7-3 to TRBJ2-2; TRBD2 aligns across 8 bases. The germline gives CDR1 SGHTA, CDR2 FQGTGA. The CDR3 length is 14 residues. V was clipped by 4 bases and J by 5 bases; unmatched bases: 3.

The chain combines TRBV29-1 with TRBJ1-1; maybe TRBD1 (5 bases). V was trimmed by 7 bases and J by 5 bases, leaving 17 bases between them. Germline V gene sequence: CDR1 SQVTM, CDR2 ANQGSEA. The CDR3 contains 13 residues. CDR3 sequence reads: CSARGTAGTEAFF. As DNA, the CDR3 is TGCAGCGCCCGAGGGACGGCGGGAACTGAAGCTTTCTTT.

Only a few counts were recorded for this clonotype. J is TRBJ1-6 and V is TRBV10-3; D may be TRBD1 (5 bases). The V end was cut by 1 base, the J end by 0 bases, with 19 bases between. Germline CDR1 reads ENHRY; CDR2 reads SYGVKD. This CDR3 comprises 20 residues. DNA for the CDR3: TGTGCCATCAGTGAGTTTGGCGGGGGACGACTAAGCTCCTATAATTCACCCCTCCACTTT. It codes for CAISEFGGGRLSSYNSPLHF.